The 32 T cell receptor beta chains listed next were all sequenced from one sample in a study of Graves' ophthalmopathy and Graves' hyperthyroidism. The sequenced template was RNA, covering the TCR beta CDR3 region. The workflow started with a first-round RT-PCR run with HTBI primers and then moved on to a second-round multiplex PCR. TCRdb itself ran the multiplex PCR reads through MiXCR, one entry per CDR3 protein. The data hold some 240,000 distinct CDR3 sequences, with 40% to 50% observed a single time. The specimen sequenced was peripheral blood. These receptors all stem from an adult man with Graves' ophthalmopathy.

Only a few counts were recorded for this clonotype. This chain connects TRBV7-9 to TRBJ1-2, with D unclear. The CDR3 has 17 residues. Germline CDR1 reads SEHNR; CDR2 reads FQNEAQ (reference sequence). V lost 1 base, J lost 1 base, and 16 bases lay in between. This chain's CDR3 is CASSLGPTATYNYGYTF. CDR3 in DNA: TGTGCCAGCAGCTTAGGCCCGACCGCGACATATAACTATGGCTACACCTTC.

The CDR3 bases are TGTGCCAGCTCACCACGGTCGTTCTACGAGCAGTACTTC. Residues: CASSPRSFYEQYF. V usage is TRBV7-2 and J usage is TRBJ2-7; D is unclear. The CDR3 is 13 residues long. Trimming removed 8 bases at V and 3 bases at J, with 14 bases between. Germline-derived CDR1 and CDR2 are SGHTA and FQGNSA.

The V gene is TRBV4-2, the J gene TRBJ2-7; 8 positions agree with TRBD2. The trim removed 0 bases at V and 0 bases at J, leaving 4 bases unmatched. From germline, CDR1 is LGHNA and CDR2 YNFKEQ. This CDR3 region has 16 residues. CDR3 protein: CASSQDRSGSSYEQYF. The CDR3 DNA follows: TGTGCCAGCAGCCAAGATAGGAGCGGGAGCTCCTACGAGCAGTACTTC.

This clonotype was detected only a few times. This rearrangement joins TRBV6-5 to TRBJ1-1, with D tentatively TRBD1 (6 bases). The ends were cut back, 6 bases at V and 5 bases at J, with 16 bases in the middle. Germline V gene data show CDR1 as MNHEY and CDR2 as SVGAGI. This CDR3 spans 14 amino acids. The CDR3 here is CASSSLARGTEAFF. Written as DNA, the CDR3 is TGTGCCAGCAGCTCTCTCGCAAGGGGGACTGAAGCTTTCTTT.

The gene calls are TRBV10-3 and TRBJ2-7, with 7 bases that match TRBD1. From germline, CDR1 is ENHRY and CDR2 SYGVKD. Trimming cost V 6 bases and J 5 bases; bases outside gene matches: 10. The CDR3 extends over 14 amino acids. The CDR3 reads CAISPDRWSDEQYF. The CDR3 DNA sequence: TGTGCCATCAGCCCGGACAGGTGGTCAGACGAGCAGTACTTC.

The rearrangement links TRBV4-3 to TRBJ1-2, with D unresolved. The V gene's germline CDR1 is LGHNA and CDR2 YSLEER. V was trimmed by 0 bases and J by 8 bases, leaving 19 bases between them. The length of the CDR3 is 16 residues. CDR3 sequence: CASSQDFFRGLRGYTF. The CDR3 DNA follows: TGCGCCAGCAGCCAAGATTTCTTCCGCGGTTTGAGAGGCTACACCTTC.

This clonotype has only a few counts. The genes are TRBV9 and TRBJ1-1; the match to TRBD1 covers 7 bases. CDR3 length equals 15 residues. Germline V lookup: CDR1 SGDLS, CDR2 YYNGEE. V lost 4 bases and J lost 0; bases outside the gene matches: 6. The CDR3 is CASSQTGLMNTEAFF. CDR3 nucleotide sequence: TGTGCCAGCAGCCAGACAGGGCTCATGAACACTGAAGCTTTCTTT. The full variable domain, completed using reference TRBV9 and TRBJ1-1, is DSGVTQTPKHLITATGQRVTLRCSPRSGDLSVYWYQQSLDQGLQFLIQYYNGEERAKGNILERFSAQQFPDLHSELNLSSLELGDSALYFCASSQTGLMNTEAFFGQGTRLTVV.

There are a few counts of this clonotype. The rearrangement uses TRBV7-9 and TRBJ1-2, with TRBD1 as a possible D gene (5 bases). The V and J ends lost 7 bases and 6 bases respectively, with 15 bases between them. The CDR3 has 13 amino acids. Per the germline V gene, CDR1 is SEHNR and CDR2 is FQNEAQ (reference sequence). The CDR3 nucleotides read TGTGCCAGCATCGCTATCGGGGGACATGGCTACACCTTC. Protein sequence: CASIAIGGHGYTF. The full variable domain, completed using reference TRBV7-9 and TRBJ1-2, is DTGVSQNPRHKITKRGQNVTFRCDPISEHNRLYWYRQTLGQGPEFLTYFQNEAQLEKSRLLSDRFSAERPKGSFSTLEIQRTEQGDSAMYLCASIAIGGHGYTFGSGTRLTVV.

This clonotype was counted many times. One junction end disagrees with the germline gene, perhaps due to a read error. This sequence joins TRBV29-1 and TRBJ2-6, with a weak D call TRBD1 (6 bases). Germline V gene data show CDR1 as SQVTM and CDR2 as ANQGSEA. The CDR3 length is 16 residues. The CDR3 DNA reads TGCAGCGCAGCGAGGGGGACACCGTCTGGGCCCAACGTCCTGACTTTC. Translation: CSAARGTPSGPNVLTF.

Of note for this clonotype: A read error is possible here, since a much larger clone lies one base away. The V gene is TRBV10-3, the J gene TRBJ1-1; no clear D. The CDR3 length is 14 residues. Per the germline V gene, CDR1 is ENHRY and CDR2 is SYGVKD. The CDR3 DNA reads as TGTGCCATCAGTGAAGACATTATGAACACTGGAGCTTTCTTT. It translates to CAISEDIMNTGAFF.

This clonotype was counted between two and nine times. This chain links TRBV29-1 with TRBJ1-2; 8 bases are a match to TRBD1. The CDR3 runs to 12 residues. The junction had 6 bases not matched to a gene; V was cut back by 5 bases and J by 7 bases. The germline CDR1 and CDR2 sequences are SQVTM and ANQGSEA. The CDR3 DNA follows: TGCAGCGTTACGGACAGGGACGGTGGCTACACCTTC. Its translation: CSVTDRDGGYTF.

This chain connects TRBV6-5 to TRBJ2-7, with D uncertain. The ends were cut back, 2 bases at V and 2 bases at J, with 10 bases in the middle. The germline gives CDR1 MNHEY, CDR2 SVGAGI. There are 14 residues in the CDR3. The CDR3 reads CASSYNSVTYEQYF. The CDR3 DNA is TGTGCCAGCAGTTACAACAGTGTCACCTACGAGCAGTACTTC.

V gene TRBV25-1 combines with J gene TRBJ1-1; D might be TRBD1 (6 bases). The V end was cut by 6 bases, the J end by 3 bases, with 14 bases between. The germline gives CDR1 MGHDK, CDR2 SYGVNS. CDR3 length equals 14 residues. This chain's CDR3 is CASRGDTGYTEAFF. The CDR3 nucleotides are TGTGCCAGCAGGGGGGACACAGGGTACACTGAAGCTTTCTTT.

The V call is TRBV15, the J call TRBJ2-2; 14 positions agree with TRBD2. J lost 6 bases, V lost 4 bases, and 4 bases had no gene match. CDR3 length: 16 amino acids. Looked up from germline, CDR1 is LNHNV and CDR2 is YYDKDF (reference sequence). The CDR3 reads CATSMGLAGVPGELFF. The CDR3, as DNA: TGTGCCACCAGCATGGGACTAGCGGGAGTCCCCGGGGAGCTGTTTTTT.

Comment on this clonotype: An end of the junction differs from the germline gene, which may be a read error. This chain joins TRBV7-7 and TRBJ2-5; weak D call: TRBD1 (6 bases). CDR1 and CDR2 from the germline V gene are SSHAT and FNYEAQ (reference sequence). CDR3 size: 15 residues. The CDR3 sequence: CASSLVVGGQETQYF. Written as DNA, the CDR3 is TGTGCTAGCAGCTTAGTGGTAGGGGGTCAAGAGACCCAGTACTTC.

This clonotype was recorded at least ten times. The chain combines TRBV7-9 with TRBJ2-7; TRBD1 aligns across 7 bases. CDR3 length: 15 amino acids. The germline V gene has CDR1 SEHNR and CDR2 FQNEAQ (reference sequence). The ends lost 3 bases at V and 0 bases at J; junction bases unmatched: 5. CDR3 residues: CASSLTRDSSYEQYF. The CDR3 DNA follows: TGTGCCAGCAGCTTGACTCGGGACAGCTCCTACGAGCAGTACTTC. Using reference TRBV7-9 and TRBJ2-7 for the parts outside the CDR3, the full variable domain is DTGVSQNPRHKITKRGQNVTFRCDPISEHNRLYWYRQTLGQGPEFLTYFQNEAQLEKSRLLSDRFSAERPKGSFSTLEIQRTEQGDSAMYLCASSLTRDSSYEQYFGPGTRLTVT.

This clonotype has a handful of counts. The CDR3 spells CASSHRNFMNTEAFF. The CDR3 nucleotides read TGTGCCAGCAGTCACAGGAACTTCATGAACACTGAAGCTTTCTTT. The chain joins TRBV5-5 to TRBJ1-1; weak D call: TRBD1 (5 bases). Deletions cut 5 bases from V and 0 bases from J, with 14 bases between. The CDR3 is 15 residues long. Germline loops: CDR1 SGHKS, CDR2 YYEKEE (reference sequence).

V is TRBV9 and J is TRBJ1-1; D perhaps matches TRBD1 (5 bases). Per the germline V gene, CDR1 is SGDLS and CDR2 is YYNGEE. V dropped 4 bases and J dropped 1 base, with 14 bases sitting between them. CDR3 length: 15 residues. The CDR3 reads CASSQGEGGNTEAFF. In DNA, the CDR3 is TGTGCCAGCAGCCAAGGGGAAGGAGGGAACACTGAAGCTTTCTTT.

The chain uses TRBV29-1 and TRBJ1-2; 9 nucleotides line up with TRBD1. The CDR3 loop spans 13 amino acids. V shed 6 bases, J shed 10 bases, and the junction held 12 bases outside the gene matches. From germline, CDR1 is SQVTM and CDR2 ANQGSEA. The CDR3 here is CSVDGRTGAPYTF. The CDR3 nucleotides read TGCAGCGTCGATGGGCGGACAGGGGCCCCCTACACCTTC.

Note on this clonotype: The DNA is left out, because the CDR3 cannot be placed on it with certainty; the CDR3 is given as TCRdb lists it. The rearrangement links TRBV20-1 to TRBJ1-4; whether TRBD1, the table's D call, matches the DNA was not checked. From its first to its last residue, the CDR3 has 14 amino acids. Germline loops: CDR1 DFQATT, CDR2 SNEGSKA (reference sequence). CDR3: CSATRGAGMKNCFF.

The chain is built from TRBV6-6 and TRBJ1-6; TRBD1 matches at 8 bases. Germline V CDR1 and CDR2: MNHNY, SVGAGI (reference sequence). The CDR3 loop spans 14 amino acids. The V and J ends lost 5 bases and 7 bases, in that order; junction bases with no gene match: 4. DNA for the CDR3: TGTGCCAGCAGTCAGACAGGGGAAAATTCACCCCTCCACTTT. This sequence encodes CASSQTGENSPLHF.

There are many counts of this clonotype. The CDR3 spells CATSDPAHSNQPQHF. CDR3 DNA: TGTGCCACCAGTGATCCGGCCCATAGCAATCAGCCCCAGCATTTT. V is TRBV24-1 and J is TRBJ1-5; D is unresolved. Looked up from germline, CDR1 is KGHDR and CDR2 is SFDVKD. V shed 3 bases and J shed 0 bases, with 8 bases lying between them. The length of the CDR3 is 15 residues.

The chain uses TRBV29-1 and TRBJ1-6; a weak D match, TRBD1 (6 bases). The CDR3 length is 13 residues. Per germline, CDR1 SQVTM and CDR2 ANQGSEA. Trimming cost V 7 bases and J 9 bases, with 16 bases left between them. The CDR3 DNA follows: TGCAGCGGGGGACGGGACAAAGTTTCACCCCTCCACTTT. Protein sequence: CSGGRDKVSPLHF.

This CDR3 reads CASSLVTNYEQYF. The CDR3 bases are TGCGCCAGCAGCCTAGTGACGAACTACGAGCAGTACTTC. V and J are TRBV4-3 and TRBJ2-7; D gene ambiguous. Germline V gene lookup returns CDR1 LGHNA and CDR2 YSLEER. V lost 4 bases and J 3 bases, leaving 10 bases between the germline ends. The CDR3 totals 13 residues.

The chain recombines TRBV7-9 with TRBJ2-7; the D gene is possibly TRBD2 (5 bases). The ends were cut back, 6 bases at V and 7 bases at J, with 16 bases in the middle. From germline, CDR1 is SEHNR and CDR2 FQNEAQ (reference sequence). This CDR3 has 13 residues. In nucleotides, the CDR3 is TGTGCCAGCAGTTTCGCAAGAGGGAATGAGCAGTACTTC. It translates to CASSFARGNEQYF.

The gene calls are TRBV19 and TRBJ1-1; D is possibly TRBD1 (5 bases). From germline, CDR1 is LNHDA and CDR2 SQIVND (reference sequence). The CDR3 totals 14 residues. V lost 7 bases to trimming and J lost 5 bases, with 17 bases between them. The CDR3 protein is CASKSRQGGTEAFF. The CDR3 bases are TGTGCCAGTAAATCGAGGCAGGGAGGGACTGAAGCTTTCTTT.

This clonotype has more than one count but fewer than ten. V gene TRBV7-6 combines with J gene TRBJ2-5, with TRBD1 as a possible D gene (6 bases). The CDR3 is made up of 13 amino acids. Trimming removed 5 bases at V and 6 bases at J, with 13 bases between. Germline-derived CDR1 and CDR2 are SGHVS and FNYEAQ. The CDR3 is CASSAQGQQTQYF. In DNA, the CDR3 is TGTGCCAGCAGCGCACAGGGCCAGCAGACCCAGTACTTC.

This chain uses TRBV5-4 with TRBJ1-1; perhaps TRBD1 as D (5 bases). This CDR3 comprises 14 residues. Germline values: CDR1 SGHNT, CDR2 YYREEE (reference sequence). V was clipped by 4 bases and J by 2 bases, with 12 bases between them. The CDR3 protein is CASSQAWGNTEAFF. The DNA of the CDR3 is TGTGCCAGCAGCCAAGCGTGGGGCAACACTGAAGCTTTCTTT.

Of note for this clonotype: A much larger clone lies one base from this, so it may be a read error. The chain is built from TRBV4-1 and TRBJ1-4; 9 nucleotides match TRBD1. The ends lost 1 base at V and 4 bases at J; junction bases unmatched: 7. The CDR3 is made up of 17 amino acids. The germline V gene encodes CDR1 MGHRA and CDR2 YSYEKL. This CDR3 is CASSQGRTGEDNEKLFF. The CDR3 coding sequence is TGCGCCAGCAGCCAAGGCAGGACAGGGGAAGATAATGAAAAACTGTTTTTT.

V and J are TRBV7-9 and TRBJ2-5; D is uncertain. V lost 1 base to trimming and J lost 7 bases, with 4 bases between them. The CDR3 sequence is 11 residues long. Per the germline V gene, CDR1 is SEHNR and CDR2 is FQNEAQ (reference sequence). The CDR3 DNA reads as TGTGCCAGCAGCTTAGAGGGGACCCAGTACTTC. Translation gives CASSLEGTQYF.

This chain joins TRBV7-2 and TRBJ1-5; D is perhaps TRBD1 (6 bases). This CDR3 has 14 amino acids. Trimming took off 3 bases at V and 5 bases at J, with 11 bases between the two ends. In germline, CDR1 is SGHTA, CDR2 FQGNSA. The chain's CDR3 is CASSLGAGDQPQHF. The DNA for the CDR3 is TGTGCCAGCAGCTTGGGGGCCGGGGATCAGCCCCAGCATTTT. Together with reference TRBV7-2 and TRBJ1-5, the CDR3 gives the full variable domain: GAGVSQSPSNKVTEKGKDVELRCDPISGHTALYWYRQSLGQGLEFLIYFQGNSAPDKSGLPSDRFSAERTGGSVSTLTIQRTQQEDSAVYLCASSLGAGDQPQHFGDGTRLSIL.

This chain connects TRBV20-1 to TRBJ1-5; TRBD1 matches at 8 bases. The CDR3 is 13 amino acids. After removal of 5 bases from V and 6 bases from J, the junction contained 6 bases not matched to a gene. The V gene's germline CDR1 is DFQATT and CDR2 SNEGSKA (reference sequence). The CDR3 loop is CSAGTGHGQPQHF. CDR3 sequence (DNA): TGCAGTGCTGGGACAGGTCACGGTCAGCCCCAGCATTTT.